This T cell receptor (beta chain) appears in the sequencing data of a study of cytomegalovirus exposure and HLA in healthy donors. 13 Jbeta primers and 60 Vbeta primers were used for the PCR. Here immunoSEQ multiplex PCR was the method, and the copy in TCRdb shows in-frame clones only, minus some. Found here are 160,000 or so clones, about 78% of them singletons; the top ten hold more than 1.4%. CDR1 LNHDA and CDR2 SQIVND come from the germline V gene (reference sequence). V lost 5 bases to trimming and J lost 7 bases; unmatched junction nucleotides: 2. CDR3 size: 13 residues. As regards this clone: Additional DNA sequences in this sample encode the identical CDR3.

This chain joins TRBV19 and TRBJ1-3; 10 nucleotides align to TRBD1. Material for sequencing was PBMCs. The origin of this receptor is a male donor in good health and CMV-seronegative. The CDR3 DNA reads as TGTGCCAGTAGTCCGGGACAGGGGAACACCATATATTTT. This encodes CASSPGQGNTIYF.